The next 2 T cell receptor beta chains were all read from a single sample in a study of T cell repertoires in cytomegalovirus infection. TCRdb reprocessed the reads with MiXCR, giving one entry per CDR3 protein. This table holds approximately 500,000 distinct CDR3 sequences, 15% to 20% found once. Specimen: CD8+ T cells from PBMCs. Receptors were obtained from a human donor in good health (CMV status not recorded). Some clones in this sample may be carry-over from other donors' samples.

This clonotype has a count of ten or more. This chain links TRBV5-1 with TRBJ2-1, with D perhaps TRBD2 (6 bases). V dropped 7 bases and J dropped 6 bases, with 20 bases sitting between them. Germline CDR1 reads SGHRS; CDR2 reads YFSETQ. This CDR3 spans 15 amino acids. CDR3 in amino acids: CASGTDSGASNEQFF. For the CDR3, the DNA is TGCGCCAGCGGAACGGATAGCGGAGCCAGCAATGAGCAGTTCTTC.

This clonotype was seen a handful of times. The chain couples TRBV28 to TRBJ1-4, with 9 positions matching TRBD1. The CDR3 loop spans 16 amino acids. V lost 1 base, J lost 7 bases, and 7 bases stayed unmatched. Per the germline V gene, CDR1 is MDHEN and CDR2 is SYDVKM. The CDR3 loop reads CASSLFWGTGTEKLFF. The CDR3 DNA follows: TGTGCCAGCAGTTTATTCTGGGGGACAGGGACTGAAAAACTGTTTTTT. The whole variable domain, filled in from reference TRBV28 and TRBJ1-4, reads DVKVTQSSRYLVKRTGEKVFLECVQDMDHENMFWYRQDPGLGLRLIYFSYDVKMKEKGDIPEGYSVSREKKERFSLILESASTNQTSMYLCASSLFWGTGTEKLFFGSGTQLSVL.